Listed below are T cell receptor beta chains from one sample, sequenced in a study of cytomegalovirus exposure and HLA in healthy donors. The method was immunoSEQ multiplex PCR; TCRdb's version includes in-frame clones alone and lacks a portion of them. This table has fewer than 200,000 clones, roughly four fifths appearing once. Sample: PBMCs. These receptors came from a man aged 60 to 75 in good health and CMV-seronegative. The CDR3 runs from the conserved cysteine through the conserved F or W. A D gene is named only where the DNA matches it firmly. Clone size is shown for a subset of rows, as once, few, many or a class of expanded clone.

>-|TRBV30|-|13|TRBJ1-5
CAWGHISNQPQHF
TGTGCCTGGGGGCACATTAGCAATCAGCCCCAGCATTTT
>medium-sized|TRBV28|-|14|TRBJ2-2
CASSQGTPTGELFF
TGTGCCAGCAGTCAGGGGACACCCACCGGGGAGCTGTTTTTT
>-|TRBV19|TRBD2|16|TRBJ2-5
CASMPLAGGLQETQYF
TGTGCCAGTATGCCGCTAGCGGGGGGATTACAAGAGACCCAGTACTTC
>-|TRBV9|TRBD2|13|TRBJ2-2
CASSGGLPGELFF
TGTGCCAGCAGCGGGGGACTACCCGGGGAGCTGTTTTTT
>-|TRBV18|TRBD1|15|TRBJ2-7
CASSPGTGVPYEQYF
TGTGCCAGCTCACCTGGGACAGGGGTTCCCTACGAGCAGTACTTC
>once|TRBV28|-|12|TRBJ2-7
CASSSGLGVQYF
TGTGCCAGCAGCTCAGGACTGGGAGTGCAGTACTTC
>-|TRBV5-4|-|16|TRBJ2-2
CASSRGGGGRTGELFF
TGTGCCAGCAGCCGGGGGGGAGGGGGCAGGACCGGGGAGCTGTTTTTT
>-|TRBV9|-|15|TRBJ1-5
CASSPEAGASEPQHF
TGTGCCAGCAGCCCAGAGGCAGGGGCCTCCGAGCCCCAGCATTTT
>-|TRBV6-1|-|13|TRBJ1-5
CASSDGQDQPQHF
TGTGCCAGCAGTGATGGACAAGATCAGCCCCAGCATTTT
>-|TRBV7-9|TRBD1|17|TRBJ2-3
CSSSLYFATGGTDTQYF
TGTTCCAGCAGCTTGTACTTCGCAACAGGGGGCACAGATACGCAGTATTTT
>-|TRBV5-1|TRBD1|15|TRBJ1-5
CASSPGQGGNQPQHF
TGCGCCAGCAGCCCCGGACAGGGAGGCAATCAGCCCCAGCATTTT